Listed here are 12 T cell receptor beta chains from one sample, sequenced in a study of robustness of blood B and T cell sequencing. The cDNA carried a universal priming site added by a 5' template-switch oligo. Each cDNA molecule was tagged by a 12-nucleotide random UMI. TCRdb called the PCR reads again in MiXCR, with one record for every CDR3 protein. The sample includes around 3,200 distinct CDR3 sequences, approximately 60% seen only once; the top ten take about 27%. mRNA, not genomic DNA, served as the source for TCR beta repertoires. The sequencing input was peripheral blood. The receptors here all came from a human donor in good health.

This clonotype was detected a few times. The gene calls are TRBV7-9 and TRBJ2-1; TRBD1 matches at 10 bases. The CDR3 consists of 16 residues. Germline trimming cut 5 bases from V and 5 bases from J; bases unmatched to any gene: 9. Germline loops: CDR1 SEHNR, CDR2 FQNEAQ (reference sequence). As DNA, the CDR3 is TGTGCCAGCAGCGCTAGGGGACAGGGGTTGGACAATGAGCAGTTCTTC. Its translation: CASSARGQGLDNEQFF. Full variable domain (missing parts from reference TRBV7-9 and TRBJ2-1): DTGVSQNPRHKITKRGQNVTFRCDPISEHNRLYWYRQTLGQGPEFLTYFQNEAQLEKSRLLSDRFSAERPKGSFSTLEIQRTEQGDSAMYLCASSARGQGLDNEQFFGPGTRLTVL.

The chain uses TRBV19 and TRBJ1-6; D call uncertain. The CDR3 sequence is 15 residues long. V was trimmed by 7 bases and J by 7 bases, leaving 17 bases between them. CDR1 and CDR2 (germline): LNHDA, SQIVND (reference sequence). The CDR3 is CASNSLGQRNSPLHF. CDR3 bases: TGTGCCAGTAACTCCTTAGGGCAGAGGAATTCACCCCTCCACTTT.

The chain is built from TRBV3-1 and TRBJ1-6; TRBD1 matches at 7 bases. The germline CDR1 and CDR2 sequences are LGHDT and YNNKEL (reference sequence). The CDR3 covers 16 residues. The V and J ends lost 0 bases and 7 bases, in that order; junction bases with no gene match: 6. CDR3 DNA: TGTGCCAGCAGCCAAGATCGTGGGACAGTAAATTCACCCCTCCACTTT. Protein product: CASSQDRGTVNSPLHF. Full variable domain (remainder filled in from reference TRBV3-1 and TRBJ1-6): DTAVSQTPKYLVTQMGNDKSIKCEQNLGHDTMYWYKQDSKKFLKIMFSYNNKELIINETVPNRFSPKSPDKAHLNLHINSLELGDSAVYFCASSQDRGTVNSPLHFGNGTRLTVT.

This clonotype was observed a handful of times. The gene calls are TRBV20-1 and TRBJ2-1; 7 bases fit TRBD2. The germline V gene encodes CDR1 DFQATT and CDR2 SNEGSKA (reference sequence). Trimming cost V 3 bases and J 3 bases; bases outside gene matches: 11. The CDR3 is made up of 16 amino acids. The CDR3 DNA reads TGCAGTGCTAGGGGATGGGGGGGAATTGACTACAATGAGCAGTTCTTC. Amino acids: CSARGWGGIDYNEQFF.

The chain links TRBV5-4 to TRBJ2-7, with 10 bases lining up with TRBD1. The CDR3 is 14 amino acids. V lost 0 bases to trimming and J lost 3 bases; unmatched junction nucleotides: 0. In germline, CDR1 is SGHNT, CDR2 YYREEE (reference sequence). CDR3 DNA: TGTGCCAGCAGCTTGGGGACAGGGGGCTACGAGCAGTACTTC. It is translated as CASSLGTGGYEQYF.

The chain is built from TRBV5-5 and TRBJ2-7; a weak D match, TRBD1 (6 bases). Trimming shortened V by 0 bases and J by 2 bases, and 12 bases separated the two germline ends. The CDR3 covers 15 residues. Germline-derived CDR1 and CDR2 are SGHKS and YYEKEE (reference sequence). The CDR3 loop reads CASSLEGQTTYEQYF. CDR3 nucleotides: TGTGCCAGCAGCTTGGAAGGACAGACTACCTACGAGCAGTACTTC.

This rearrangement joins TRBV11-1 to TRBJ2-7, with D unresolved. Deletions cut 1 base from V and 6 bases from J, with 16 bases between. There are 15 residues in the CDR3. Germline V gene sequence: CDR1 SGHAT, CDR2 FQDESV (reference sequence). The CDR3 DNA reads as TGTGCCAGCAGCTTAGATTCCACATTTTCTCGCGAGCAGTACTTC. Residues: CASSLDSTFSREQYF.

CDR3 sequence: CASSLQGDRGYGYTF. In DNA, the CDR3 is TGTGCCAGCAGCTTGCAGGGGGACAGGGGCTATGGCTACACCTTC. The rearrangement links TRBV5-6 to TRBJ1-2; 10 bases fit TRBD1. The CDR3 is made up of 15 amino acids. J was trimmed by 4 bases and V by 1 base; bases with no gene match: 4. Germline-derived CDR1 and CDR2 are SGHDT and YYEEEE.

The chain carries TRBV6-5 and TRBJ1-3, with unresolved D. The CDR3 spans 16 residues. Germline CDR1 MNHEY, CDR2 SVGAGI. V lost 0 bases to trimming and J lost 0 bases, with 9 bases between them. The DNA of the CDR3 is TGTGCCAGCAGTTACTCGCGGTTTCACTCTGGAAACACCATATATTTT. Protein: CASSYSRFHSGNTIYF.

This chain joins TRBV6-5 and TRBJ1-3; TRBD1 matches at 8 bases. V shed 4 bases, J shed 0 bases, and the junction held 2 bases outside the gene matches. Germline CDR1 MNHEY, CDR2 SVGAGI. This CDR3 has 15 residues. CDR3 protein: CASSSTGGSGNTIYF. DNA for the CDR3: TGTGCCAGCAGTTCTACAGGGGGCTCTGGAAACACCATATATTTT.

This clonotype was observed a handful of times. The V and J genes are TRBV6-1 and TRBJ1-5, with 10 nucleotides matching TRBD1. V was pared by 5 bases and J by 2 bases, with 3 bases of the junction left unmatched. Germline V gives CDR1 MNHNS, CDR2 SASEGT. This CDR3 is 15 amino acids long. CDR3 DNA: TGTGCCAGCAGTAGGGACAGGGGTGGCAATCAGCCCCAGCATTTT. Its translation: CASSRDRGGNQPQHF.

V usage is TRBV18 and J usage is TRBJ2-1; the match to TRBD2 covers 11 bases. The germline gives CDR1 KGHSH, CDR2 LQKENI. V gave up 0 bases and J gave up 5 bases; unmatched junction bases: 3. The CDR3 runs to 16 residues. The CDR3 loop reads CASSPPTSGAHNEQFF. DNA for the CDR3: TGTGCCAGCTCACCACCGACTAGCGGGGCTCACAATGAGCAGTTCTTC.